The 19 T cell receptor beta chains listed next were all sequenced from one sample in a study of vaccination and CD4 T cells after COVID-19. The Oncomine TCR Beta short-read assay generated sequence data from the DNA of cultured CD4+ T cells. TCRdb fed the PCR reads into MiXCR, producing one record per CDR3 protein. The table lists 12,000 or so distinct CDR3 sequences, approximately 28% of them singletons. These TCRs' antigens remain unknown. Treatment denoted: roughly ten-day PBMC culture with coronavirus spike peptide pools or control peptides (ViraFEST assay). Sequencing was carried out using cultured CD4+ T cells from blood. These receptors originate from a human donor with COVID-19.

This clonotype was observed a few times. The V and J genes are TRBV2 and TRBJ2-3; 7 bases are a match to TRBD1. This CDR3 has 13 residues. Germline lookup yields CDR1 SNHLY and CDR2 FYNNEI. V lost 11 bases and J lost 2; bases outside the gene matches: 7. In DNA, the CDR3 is TGTGCCTCCCACAAGGGGGCCACAGATACGCAGTATTTT. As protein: CASHKGATDTQYF.

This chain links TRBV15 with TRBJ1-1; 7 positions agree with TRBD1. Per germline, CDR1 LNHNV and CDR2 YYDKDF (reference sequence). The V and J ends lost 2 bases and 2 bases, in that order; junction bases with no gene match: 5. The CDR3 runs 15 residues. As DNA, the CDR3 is TGTGCCACCAGCAGACTAGGACAGGTTAACACTGAAGCTTTCTTT. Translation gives CATSRLGQVNTEAFF.

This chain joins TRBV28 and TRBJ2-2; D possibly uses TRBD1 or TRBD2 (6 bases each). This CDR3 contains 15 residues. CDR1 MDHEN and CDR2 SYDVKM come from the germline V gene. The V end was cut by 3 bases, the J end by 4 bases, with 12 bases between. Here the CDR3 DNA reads TGTGCCAGCAGTTTTAGAGGGGGGCGCACCGGGGAGCTGTTTTTT. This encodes CASSFRGGRTGELFF.

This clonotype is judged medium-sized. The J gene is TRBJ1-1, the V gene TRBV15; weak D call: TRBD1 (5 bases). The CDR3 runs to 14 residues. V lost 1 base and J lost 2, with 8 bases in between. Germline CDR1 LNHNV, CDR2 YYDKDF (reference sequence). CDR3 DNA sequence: TGTGCCACCAGCAGAGTCAGGGCCAACACTGAAGCTTTCTTT. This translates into CATSRVRANTEAFF.

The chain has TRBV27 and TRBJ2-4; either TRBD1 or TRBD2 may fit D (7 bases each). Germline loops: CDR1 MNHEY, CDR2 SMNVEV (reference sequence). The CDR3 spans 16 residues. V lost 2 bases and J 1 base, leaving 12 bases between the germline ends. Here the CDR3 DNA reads TGTGCCAGCAGTTTACAGGGGGGGACCGCCAAAAACATTCAGTACTTC. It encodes CASSLQGGTAKNIQYF.

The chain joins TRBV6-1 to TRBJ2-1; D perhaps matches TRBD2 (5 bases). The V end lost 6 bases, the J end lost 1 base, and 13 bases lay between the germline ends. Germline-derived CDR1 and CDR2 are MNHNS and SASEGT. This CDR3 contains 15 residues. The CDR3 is CASSQTRLSYNEQFF. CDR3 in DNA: TGTGCCAGCAGCCAAACTAGGTTGTCCTACAATGAGCAGTTCTTC.

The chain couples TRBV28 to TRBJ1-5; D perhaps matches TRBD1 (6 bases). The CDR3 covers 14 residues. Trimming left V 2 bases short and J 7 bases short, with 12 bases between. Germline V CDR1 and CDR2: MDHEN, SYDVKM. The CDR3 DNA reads TGTGCCAGCAGTTTAACACAGGGCTGGCAGCCCCAGCATTTT. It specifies CASSLTQGWQPQHF.

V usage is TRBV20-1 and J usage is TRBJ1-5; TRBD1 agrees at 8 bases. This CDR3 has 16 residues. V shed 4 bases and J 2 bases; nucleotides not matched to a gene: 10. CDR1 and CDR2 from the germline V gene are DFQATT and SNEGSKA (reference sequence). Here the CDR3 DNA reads TGCAGTGCTAAAGCGGGACAGGCTATCGGCAATCAGCCCCAGCATTTT. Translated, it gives CSAKAGQAIGNQPQHF.

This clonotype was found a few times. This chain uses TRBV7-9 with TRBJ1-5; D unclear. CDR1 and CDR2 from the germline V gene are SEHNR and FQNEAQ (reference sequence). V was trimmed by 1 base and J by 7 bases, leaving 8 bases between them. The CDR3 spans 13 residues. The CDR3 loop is CASSLGGGQPQHF. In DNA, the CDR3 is TGTGCCAGCAGCTTAGGGGGTGGCCAGCCCCAGCATTTT.

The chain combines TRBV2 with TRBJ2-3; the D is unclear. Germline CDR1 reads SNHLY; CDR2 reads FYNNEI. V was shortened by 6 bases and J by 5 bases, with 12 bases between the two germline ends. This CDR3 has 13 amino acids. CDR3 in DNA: TGTGCCAGCAGCCGAGCCGACGGAGATACGCAGTATTTT. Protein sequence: CASSRADGDTQYF.

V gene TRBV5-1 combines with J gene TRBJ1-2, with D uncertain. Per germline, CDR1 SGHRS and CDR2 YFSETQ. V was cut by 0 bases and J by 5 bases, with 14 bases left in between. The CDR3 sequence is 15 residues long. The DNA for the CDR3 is TGCGCCAGCAGCTTGGGACCCGAGATGGTTTATGGCTACACCTTC. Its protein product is CASSLGPEMVYGYTF.

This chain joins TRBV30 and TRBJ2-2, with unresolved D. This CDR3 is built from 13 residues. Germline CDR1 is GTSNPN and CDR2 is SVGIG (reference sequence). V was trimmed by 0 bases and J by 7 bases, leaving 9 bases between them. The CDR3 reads CAWSVRGLGELFF. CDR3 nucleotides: TGTGCCTGGAGTGTACGAGGTCTCGGGGAGCTGTTTTTT.

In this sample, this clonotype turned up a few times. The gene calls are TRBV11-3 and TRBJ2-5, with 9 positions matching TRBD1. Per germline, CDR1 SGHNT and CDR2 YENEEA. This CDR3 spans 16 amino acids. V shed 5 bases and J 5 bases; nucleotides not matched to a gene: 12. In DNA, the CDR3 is TGTGCCAGCAGCCAAGGAGGGGGACAGGGAATCGAGACCCAGTACTTC. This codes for CASSQGGGQGIETQYF. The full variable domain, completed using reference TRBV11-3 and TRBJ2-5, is EAGVVQSPRYKIIEKKQPVAFWCNPISGHNTLYWYLQNLGQGPELLIRYENEEAVDDSQLPKDRFSAERLKGVDSTLKIQPAELGDSAVYLCASSQGGGQGIETQYFGPGTRLLVL.

The CDR3 bases are TGTGCCAGCAGCCTGGGGGGTGAGGCCGGCCAGCCCCAGCATTTT. It specifies CASSLGGEAGQPQHF. The chain carries TRBV4-2 and TRBJ1-5; TRBD1 might be the D (5 bases). V lost 4 bases, J lost 7 bases, and 17 bases lay in between. CDR3 size: 15 residues. Germline-derived CDR1 and CDR2 are LGHNA and YNFKEQ.

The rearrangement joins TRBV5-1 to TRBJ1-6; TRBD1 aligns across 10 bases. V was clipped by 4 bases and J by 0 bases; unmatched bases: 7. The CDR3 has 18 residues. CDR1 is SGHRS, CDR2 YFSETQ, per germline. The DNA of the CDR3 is TGCGCCAGCAGCCGGGGACAGGGGATAAGCTCCTATAATTCACCCCTCCACTTT. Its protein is CASSRGQGISSYNSPLHF. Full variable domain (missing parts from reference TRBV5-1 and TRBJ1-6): KAGVTQTPRYLIKTRGQQVTLSCSPISGHRSVSWYQQTPGQGLQFLFEYFSETQRNKGNFPGRFSGRQFSNSRSEMNVSTLELGDSALYLCASSRGQGISSYNSPLHFGNGTRLTVT.

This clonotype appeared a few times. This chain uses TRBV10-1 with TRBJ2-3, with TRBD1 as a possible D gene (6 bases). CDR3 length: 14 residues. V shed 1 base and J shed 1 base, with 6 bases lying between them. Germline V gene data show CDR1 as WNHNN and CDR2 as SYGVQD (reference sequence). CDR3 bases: TGCGCCAGCAGTGAGTACAGGGGCACAGATACGCAGTATTTT. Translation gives CASSEYRGTDTQYF.

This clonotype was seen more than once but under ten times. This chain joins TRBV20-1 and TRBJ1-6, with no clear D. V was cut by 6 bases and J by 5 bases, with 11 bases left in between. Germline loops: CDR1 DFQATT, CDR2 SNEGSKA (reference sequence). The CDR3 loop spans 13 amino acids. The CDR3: CSARLGDNSPLHF. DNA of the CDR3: TGCAGTGCAAGATTGGGAGATAATTCACCCCTCCACTTT.

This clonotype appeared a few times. The CDR3 DNA reads TGTGCCAGCAAATCTGGTGGGTATAATTCACCCCTCCACTTT. It translates to CASKSGGYNSPLHF. This chain links TRBV11-3 with TRBJ1-6, with D uncertain. The CDR3 sequence is 14 residues long. Germline assignment: CDR1 SGHNT and CDR2 YENEEA. V lost 7 bases and J lost 4, with 11 bases in between.

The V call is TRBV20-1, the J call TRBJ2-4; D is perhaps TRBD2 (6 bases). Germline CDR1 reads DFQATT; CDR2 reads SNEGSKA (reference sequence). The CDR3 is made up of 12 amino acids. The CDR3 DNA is TGCAGCGCCGCCGGGGGTCGGGACATTCAGTACTTC. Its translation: CSAAGGRDIQYF.